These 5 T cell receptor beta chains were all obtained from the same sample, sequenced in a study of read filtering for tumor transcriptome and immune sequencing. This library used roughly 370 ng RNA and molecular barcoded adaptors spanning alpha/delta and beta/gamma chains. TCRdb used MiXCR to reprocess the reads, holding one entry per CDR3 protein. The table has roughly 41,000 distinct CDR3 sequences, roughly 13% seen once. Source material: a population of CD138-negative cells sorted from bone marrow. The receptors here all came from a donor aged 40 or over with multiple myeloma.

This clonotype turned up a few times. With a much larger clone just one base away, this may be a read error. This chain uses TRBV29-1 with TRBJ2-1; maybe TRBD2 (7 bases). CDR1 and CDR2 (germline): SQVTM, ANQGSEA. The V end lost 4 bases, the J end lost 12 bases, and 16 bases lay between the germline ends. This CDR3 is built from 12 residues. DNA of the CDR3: TGCAGCGTTGCGGCGGGAGTAGGGGGGCAGTTCTTC. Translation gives CSVAAGVGGQFF.

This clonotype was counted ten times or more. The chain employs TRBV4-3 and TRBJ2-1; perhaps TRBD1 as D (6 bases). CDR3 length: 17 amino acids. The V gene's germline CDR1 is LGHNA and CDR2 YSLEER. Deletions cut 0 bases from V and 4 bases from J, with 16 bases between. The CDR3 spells CASSQDLGTPNYNEQFF. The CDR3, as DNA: TGCGCCAGCAGCCAAGATCTCGGGACACCCAATTACAATGAGCAGTTCTTC.

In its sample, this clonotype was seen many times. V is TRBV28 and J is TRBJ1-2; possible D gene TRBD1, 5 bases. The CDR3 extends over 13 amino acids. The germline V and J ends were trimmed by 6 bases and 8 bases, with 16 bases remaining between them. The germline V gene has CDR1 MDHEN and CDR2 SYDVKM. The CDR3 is CASRGVSTIGYTF. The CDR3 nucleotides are TGTGCCAGCAGAGGGGTCTCTACTATCGGCTACACCTTC.

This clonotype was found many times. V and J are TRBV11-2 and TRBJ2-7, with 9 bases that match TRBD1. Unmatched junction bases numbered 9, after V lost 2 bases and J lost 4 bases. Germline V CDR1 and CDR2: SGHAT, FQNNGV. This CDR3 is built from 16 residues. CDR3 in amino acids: CASSLLSGTGQYEQYF. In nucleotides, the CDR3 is TGTGCCAGCAGCTTACTGTCGGGGACAGGGCAGTACGAGCAGTACTTC.

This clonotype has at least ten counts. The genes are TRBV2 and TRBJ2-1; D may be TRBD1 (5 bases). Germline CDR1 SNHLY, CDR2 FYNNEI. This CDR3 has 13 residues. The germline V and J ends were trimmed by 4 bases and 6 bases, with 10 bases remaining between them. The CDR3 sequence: CASSADSPNEQFF. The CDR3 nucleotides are TGTGCCAGCAGTGCTGACAGCCCCAATGAGCAGTTCTTC.